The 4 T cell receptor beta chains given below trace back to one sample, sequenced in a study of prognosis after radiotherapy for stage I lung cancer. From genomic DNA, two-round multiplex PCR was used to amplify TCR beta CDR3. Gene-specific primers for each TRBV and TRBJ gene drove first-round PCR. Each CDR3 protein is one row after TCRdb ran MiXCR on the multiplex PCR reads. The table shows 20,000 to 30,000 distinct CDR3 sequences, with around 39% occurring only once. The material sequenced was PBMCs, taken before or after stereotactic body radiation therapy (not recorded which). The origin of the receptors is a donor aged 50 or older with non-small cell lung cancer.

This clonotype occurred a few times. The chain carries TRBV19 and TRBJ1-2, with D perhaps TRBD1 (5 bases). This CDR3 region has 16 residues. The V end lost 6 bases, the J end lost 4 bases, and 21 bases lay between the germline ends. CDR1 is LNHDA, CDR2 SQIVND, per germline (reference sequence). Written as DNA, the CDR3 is TGTGCCAGTAGCCTTCTACCGGGACCGGACTCCTATGGCTACACCTTC. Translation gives CASSLLPGPDSYGYTF.

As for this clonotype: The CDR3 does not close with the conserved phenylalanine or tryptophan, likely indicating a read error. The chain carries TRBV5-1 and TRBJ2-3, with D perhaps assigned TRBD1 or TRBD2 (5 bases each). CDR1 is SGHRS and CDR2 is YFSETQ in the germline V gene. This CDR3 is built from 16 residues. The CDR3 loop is CASSPEHGTRTYTQYS. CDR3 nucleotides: TGCGCCAGCAGCCCAGAACATGGGACCCGCACATATACGCAGTATTCT.

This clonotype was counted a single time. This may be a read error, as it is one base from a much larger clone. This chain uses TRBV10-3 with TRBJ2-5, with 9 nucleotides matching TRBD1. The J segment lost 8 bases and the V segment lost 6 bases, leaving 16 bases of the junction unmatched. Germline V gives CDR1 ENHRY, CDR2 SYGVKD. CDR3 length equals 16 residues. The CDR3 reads CAIRQPSTGGTDTQYF. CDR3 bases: TGTGCCATCAGGCAACCCTCCACAGGGGGCACGGATACCCAGTACTTC.

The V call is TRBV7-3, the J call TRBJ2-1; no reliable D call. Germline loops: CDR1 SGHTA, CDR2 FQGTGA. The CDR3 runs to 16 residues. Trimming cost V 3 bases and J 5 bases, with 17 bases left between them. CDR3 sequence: CASSFFYRLDHNEQFF. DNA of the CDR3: TGTGCCAGCAGCTTCTTCTATCGTCTAGATCACAATGAGCAGTTCTTC.